These 19 T cell receptor beta chains originate from one sample sequenced in a study of blood T cell repertoires in COVID-19. Sequencing used immunoSEQ multiplex PCR; TCRdb keeps in-frame clones, though not all of them. The table includes fewer than 250,000 clones, around 90% detected once. Sample: PBMCs or T cells enriched from blood (not recorded which). All receptors derive from a woman in her twenties or thirties who had been exposed to COVID-19.

As concerns this clone: Other DNA sequences in this specimen translate into the identical CDR3. The chain joins TRBV18 to TRBJ1-1; D gene unclear. V dropped 1 base and J dropped 4 bases, with 10 bases sitting between them. This CDR3 has 14 residues. CDR1 and CDR2 from the germline V gene are KGHSH and LQKENI. The CDR3 nucleotides are TGTGCCAGCTCACCACAGGGAGGTTCCACTGAAGCTTTCTTT. This gives the protein CASSPQGGSTEAFF.

This clone was detected only once. The chain uses TRBV19 and TRBJ2-3; 7 positions match TRBD2. Trimming removed 4 bases from V and 1 base from J; junction bases left unmatched: 5. Germline V CDR1 and CDR2: LNHDA, SQIVND (reference sequence). The CDR3 loop spans 15 amino acids. The chain's CDR3 is CASSTGLVGTDTQYF. The CDR3 DNA follows: TGTGCCAGTAGTACCGGACTAGTGGGCACAGATACGCAGTATTTT.

This clone occurred a few times. The chain combines TRBV13 with TRBJ1-2, with a tentative D call TRBD1 (6 bases). The germline V gene encodes CDR1 PRHDT and CDR2 FYEKMQ (reference sequence). CDR3 length: 14 amino acids. The V end was cut by 5 bases, the J end by 4 bases, with 14 bases between. CDR3 DNA: TGTGCCAGCAGCCCTGTAGGGGGACGCTATGGCTACACCTTC. The encoded protein is CASSPVGGRYGYTF. Full variable domain (missing parts from reference TRBV13 and TRBJ1-2): AAGVIQSPRHLIKEKRETATLKCYPIPRHDTVYWYQQGPGQDPQFLISFYEKMQSDKGSIPDRFSAQQFSDYHSELNMSSLELGDSALYFCASSPVGGRYGYTFGSGTRLTVV.

The V and J genes are TRBV5-4 and TRBJ1-2; D gene uncertain. The CDR3 is 13 amino acids. In germline, CDR1 is SGHNT, CDR2 YYREEE (reference sequence). V was trimmed by 1 base and J by 8 bases, leaving 12 bases between them. DNA of the CDR3: TGTGCCAGCAGCTTGCGTTTGGAGGGCGGCTACACCTTC. It translates to CASSLRLEGGYTF.

In its sample, this clone was seen once. The V call is TRBV30, the J call TRBJ2-7; 8 bases are shared with TRBD1. This CDR3 has 14 residues. After removal of 1 base from V and 7 bases from J, the junction contained 9 bases not matched to a gene. Looked up from germline, CDR1 is GTSNPN and CDR2 is SVGIG (reference sequence). The CDR3 protein is CAWSAPQGAQEQYF. The DNA of the CDR3 is TGTGCCTGGAGTGCCCCCCAGGGGGCACAGGAGCAGTACTTC.

J is TRBJ2-7 and V is TRBV28; 7 bases are a match to TRBD2. The CDR3 consists of 15 residues. Per germline, CDR1 MDHEN and CDR2 SYDVKM. With 6 bases clipped from V and 1 base from J, the junction kept 9 bases outside the gene matches. CDR3 loop: CASSPGGRGSYEQYF. In DNA form, the CDR3 reads TGTGCCAGCAGCCCTGGCGGGAGAGGGTCCTACGAGCAGTACTTC.

This clone came up once. The chain carries TRBV9 and TRBJ2-1; D ambiguous. In germline, CDR1 is SGDLS, CDR2 YYNGEE. Between the trimmed V and J ends, which lost 0 bases and 3 bases, there was a span of 10 bases. The CDR3 contains 15 residues. The DNA for the CDR3 is TGTGCCAGCAGCGTAGACGGTGGTTTCTACAATGAGCAGTTCTTC. Amino acids: CASSVDGGFYNEQFF.

The rearrangement uses TRBV28 and TRBJ1-2; D gene uncertain. The CDR3 loop spans 13 amino acids. CDR1 and CDR2 from the germline V gene are MDHEN and SYDVKM. Trimming shortened V by 2 bases and J by 4 bases, and 8 bases separated the two germline ends. The CDR3 region is CASSLVRSYGYTF. The CDR3 region has the DNA TGTGCCAGCAGTTTAGTGAGGTCCTATGGCTACACCTTC.

This clone has just a few counts. This sequence joins TRBV11-2 and TRBJ1-3; TRBD1 matches at 8 bases. The J segment lost 4 bases and the V segment lost 5 bases, leaving 7 bases of the junction unmatched. This CDR3 region has 15 residues. CDR1 is SGHAT, CDR2 FQNNGV, per germline. DNA of the CDR3: TGTGCCAGCAGCATCCGGACAGGGACGGGAAACACCATATATTTT. The encoded protein is CASSIRTGTGNTIYF.

This clone has ten or more counts. In nucleotides, the CDR3 is TGTGCCAGCAGCAAAATGTCGGACAGGGCAGGTGAGCAGTACTTC. It specifies CASSKMSDRAGEQYF. The V call is TRBV21-1, the J call TRBJ2-7; no DNA check was done on the table's D call, TRBD1. TRBV21-1 is listed as a pseudogene. This CDR3 has 15 residues.

This chain joins TRBV6-5 and TRBJ1-1; 7 bases match TRBD1. The CDR3 totals 13 residues. J gave up 11 bases and V 6 bases, and 12 bases lay outside the gene matches. Germline assignment: CDR1 MNHEY and CDR2 SVGAGI. Here the CDR3 DNA reads TGTGCCAGCAGAGCCCGGGACAGCCTGGCTGCTTTCTTT. Amino acids: CASRARDSLAAFF.

The rearrangement links TRBV5-1 to TRBJ2-7, with 9 bases aligning to TRBD2. The germline V gene has CDR1 SGHRS and CDR2 YFSETQ. The V segment lost 6 bases and the J segment 5 bases; nucleotides outside the gene matches: 6. The CDR3 length is 13 residues. CDR3 protein: CASTAGGLHEQYF. CDR3 nucleotide sequence: TGCGCCAGCACGGCGGGAGGGCTACACGAGCAGTACTTC.

The chain carries TRBV11-3 and TRBJ2-1; 7 bases line up with TRBD2. The J segment lost 6 bases and the V segment lost 5 bases, leaving 4 bases of the junction unmatched. This CDR3 is 13 amino acids long. CDR1 is SGHNT and CDR2 is YENEEA in the germline V gene. The CDR3 DNA is TGTGCCAGCAGCCGGGAGGCGGCCAATGAGCAGTTCTTC. Translated, it gives CASSREAANEQFF.

The rearrangement links TRBV7-6 to TRBJ1-2; no firm D call. This CDR3 is 17 amino acids long. Germline-derived CDR1 and CDR2 are SGHVS and FNYEAQ. Trimming removed 4 bases at V and 4 bases at J, with 22 bases between. CDR3 nucleotides: TGTGCCAGCAGCTCCTACTCGGGAAGGCGGCGTAGCTATGGCTACACCTTC. Translation gives CASSSYSGRRRSYGYTF.

The chain combines TRBV30 with TRBJ1-1; TRBD1 matches at 10 bases. This CDR3 is built from 13 residues. With V trimmed by 5 bases and J by 3 bases, 3 bases remained unmatched. Germline V CDR1 and CDR2: GTSNPN, SVGIG (reference sequence). DNA for the CDR3: TGTGCCTGGGCCGGGACAGGGGACACTGAAGCTTTCTTT. Amino acids: CAWAGTGDTEAFF.

This chain links TRBV19 with TRBJ1-3; D is possibly TRBD1 (5 bases). CDR1 and CDR2 from the germline V gene are LNHDA and SQIVND (reference sequence). The V end was cut by 3 bases, the J end by 2 bases, with 11 bases between. CDR3 length: 15 residues. The CDR3 region is CASSMSRVPGNTIYF. DNA for the CDR3: TGTGCCAGTAGTATGTCCAGGGTCCCTGGAAACACCATATATTTT.

This chain joins TRBV7-9 and TRBJ2-3; 10 bases map to TRBD1. CDR1 SEHNR and CDR2 FQNEAQ come from the germline V gene (reference sequence). The V and J ends lost 5 bases and 5 bases, in that order; junction bases with no gene match: 4. This CDR3 region has 14 residues. CDR3 sequence: CASSLGQGGDTQYF. CDR3 in DNA: TGTGCCAGCAGCCTTGGACAGGGGGGAGATACGCAGTATTTT.

The chain recombines TRBV4-1 with TRBJ2-2, with TRBD2 as a possible D gene (6 bases). V was pared by 1 base and J by 4 bases, with 16 bases between. In germline, CDR1 is MGHRA, CDR2 YSYEKL. This CDR3 spans 17 amino acids. The CDR3 DNA follows: TGCGCCAGCAGCCAAGTGGAGTGGGGAGCGGGCACCGGGGAGCTGTTTTTT. Encoded protein: CASSQVEWGAGTGELFF.

This clone was found once. CDR3 coding DNA: TGTGCCTGGAGTGTAAGGACTAGCGGGAGATGGACCGGGGAGCTGTTTTTT. It specifies CAWSVRTSGRWTGELFF. V is TRBV30 and J is TRBJ2-2, with 13 bases identical to TRBD2. This CDR3 has 17 amino acids. From germline, CDR1 is GTSNPN and CDR2 SVGIG (reference sequence). Unmatched junction bases numbered 6, after V lost 0 bases and J lost 5 bases.